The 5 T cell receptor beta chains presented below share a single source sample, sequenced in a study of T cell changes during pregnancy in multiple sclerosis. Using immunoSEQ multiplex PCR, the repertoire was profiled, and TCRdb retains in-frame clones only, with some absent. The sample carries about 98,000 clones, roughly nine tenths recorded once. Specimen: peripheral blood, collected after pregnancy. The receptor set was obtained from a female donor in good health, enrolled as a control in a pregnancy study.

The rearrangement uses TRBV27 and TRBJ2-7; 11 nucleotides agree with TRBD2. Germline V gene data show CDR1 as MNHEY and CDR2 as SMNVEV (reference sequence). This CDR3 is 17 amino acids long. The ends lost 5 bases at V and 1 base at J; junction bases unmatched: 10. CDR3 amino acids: CASSPLTTSGVSYEQYF. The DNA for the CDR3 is TGTGCCAGCAGTCCCTTGACGACTAGCGGGGTTTCCTACGAGCAGTACTTC.

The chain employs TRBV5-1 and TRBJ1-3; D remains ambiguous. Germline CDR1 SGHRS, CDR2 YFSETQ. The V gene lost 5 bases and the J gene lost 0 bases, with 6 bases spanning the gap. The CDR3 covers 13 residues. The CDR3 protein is CASRQYSGNTIYF. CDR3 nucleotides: TGCGCCAGCAGACAGTACTCTGGAAACACCATATATTTT. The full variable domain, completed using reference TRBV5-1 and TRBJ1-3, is KAGVTQTPRYLIKTRGQQVTLSCSPISGHRSVSWYQQTPGQGLQFLFEYFSETQRNKGNFPGRFSGRQFSNSRSEMNVSTLELGDSALYLCASRQYSGNTIYFGEGSWLTVV.

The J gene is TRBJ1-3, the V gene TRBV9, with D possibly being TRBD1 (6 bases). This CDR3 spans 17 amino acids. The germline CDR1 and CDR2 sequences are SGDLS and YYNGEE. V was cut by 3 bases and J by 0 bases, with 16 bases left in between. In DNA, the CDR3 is TGTGCCAGCAGCGGCCGGGACACAGCTTTCTCTGGAAACACCATATATTTT. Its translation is CASSGRDTAFSGNTIYF.

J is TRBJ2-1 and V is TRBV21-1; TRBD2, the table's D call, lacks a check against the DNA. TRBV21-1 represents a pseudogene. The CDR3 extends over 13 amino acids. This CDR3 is CASSKKVAGEQFF. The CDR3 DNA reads TGTGCCAGCAGCAAAAAAGTAGCGGGGGAGCAGTTCTTC.

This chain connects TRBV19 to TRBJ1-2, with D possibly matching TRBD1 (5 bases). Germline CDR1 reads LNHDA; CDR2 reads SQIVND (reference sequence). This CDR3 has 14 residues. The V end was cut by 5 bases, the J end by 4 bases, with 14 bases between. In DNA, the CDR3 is TGTGCCAGTAGTCACGGGGGGGGACCCTATGGCTACACCTTC. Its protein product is CASSHGGGPYGYTF.